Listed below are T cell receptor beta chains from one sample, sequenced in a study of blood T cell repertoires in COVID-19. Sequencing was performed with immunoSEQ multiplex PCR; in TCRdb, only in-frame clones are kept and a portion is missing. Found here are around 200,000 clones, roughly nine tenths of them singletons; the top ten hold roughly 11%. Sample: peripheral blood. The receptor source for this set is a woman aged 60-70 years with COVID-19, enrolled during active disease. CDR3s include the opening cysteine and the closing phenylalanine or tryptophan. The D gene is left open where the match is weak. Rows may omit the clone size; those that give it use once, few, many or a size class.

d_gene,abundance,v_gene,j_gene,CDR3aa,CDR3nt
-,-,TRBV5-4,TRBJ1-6,CASSLGSLVNSPLHF,TGTGCCAGCAGCCTAGGATCCCTAGTCAATTCACCCCTCCACTTT
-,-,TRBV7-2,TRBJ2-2,CASSPQGGAVTGELFF,TGTGCCAGCAGCCCTCAAGGCGGAGCCGTCACCGGGGAGCTGTTTTTT
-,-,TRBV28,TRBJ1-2,CASSQNYGYTF,TGTGCCAGCAGTCAAAACTATGGCTACACCTTC
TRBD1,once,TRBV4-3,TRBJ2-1,CASSHGAGTGSYNEQFF,TGCGCCAGCAGCCATGGCGCCGGGACAGGCTCCTACAATGAGCAGTTCTTC
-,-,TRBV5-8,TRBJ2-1,CASSLSGTREDEQFF,TGTGCCAGCAGCTTGAGCGGAACAAGGGAGGATGAGCAGTTCTTC
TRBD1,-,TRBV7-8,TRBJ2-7,CASSLDRGNSGVGEQYF,TGTGCCAGCAGCTTGGACAGGGGGAACAGTGGGGTGGGAGAGCAGTACTTC
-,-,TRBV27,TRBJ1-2,CASSFTSKWTEYGYTF,TGTGCCAGCAGTTTCACGTCGAAATGGACAGAGTATGGCTACACCTTC
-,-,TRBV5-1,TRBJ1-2,CASSLGGVGANYGYTF,TGCGCCAGCAGCTTGGGAGGCGTCGGGGCTAACTATGGCTACACCTTC
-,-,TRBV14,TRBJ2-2,CASSQGGVWNTGELFF,TGTGCCAGCAGCCAAGGCGGGGTCTGGAACACCGGGGAGCTGTTTTTT
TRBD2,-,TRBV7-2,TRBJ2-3,CASSLVGGGITDTQYF,TGTGCCAGCAGCTTAGTCGGGGGGGGCATCACAGATACGCAGTATTTT
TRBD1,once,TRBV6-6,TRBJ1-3,CASGSTGGGSGNTIYF,TGTGCCAGCGGCAGTACAGGGGGAGGCTCTGGAAACACCATATATTTT
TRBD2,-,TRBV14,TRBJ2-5,CASSQEERLAYYQETQYF,TGTGCCAGCAGCCAAGAAGAAAGACTAGCGTATTACCAAGAGACCCAGTACTTC
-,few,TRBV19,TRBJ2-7,CASSQTATVSYEQYF,TGTGCCAGTAGCCAGACAGCTACAGTCTCCTACGAGCAGTACTTC
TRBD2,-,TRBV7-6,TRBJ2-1,CASSPTSGNYNEQFF,TGTGCCAGCAGCCCAACTAGCGGCAACTACAATGAGCAGTTCTTC
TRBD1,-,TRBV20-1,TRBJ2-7,CSARQGAEQYF,TGCAGTGCGCGACAGGGCGCCGAGCAGTACTTC
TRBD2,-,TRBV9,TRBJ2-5,CASSPLRGLAAKETQYF,TGTGCCAGCAGCCCCCTTAGGGGACTAGCAGCGAAAGAGACCCAGTACTTC
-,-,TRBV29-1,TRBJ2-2,CSGSWGGNTGELFF,TGCAGCGGCTCTTGGGGAGGTAACACCGGGGAGCTGTTTTTT
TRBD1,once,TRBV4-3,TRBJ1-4,CASSQPDRGKLFF,TGCGCCAGCAGCCAACCGGACAGGGGCAAACTGTTTTTT
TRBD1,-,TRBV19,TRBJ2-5,CASRTGTGGGETQYF,TGTGCCAGTAGGACCGGGACAGGGGGCGGAGAGACCCAGTACTTC
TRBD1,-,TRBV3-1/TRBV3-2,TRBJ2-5,CASSSGTEQETQYF,TGTGCCAGCAGCTCCGGGACAGAGCAAGAGACCCAGTACTTC
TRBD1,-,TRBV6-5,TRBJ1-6,CASRTGTDHNSPLHF,TGTGCCAGCAGGACGGGGACAGACCATAATTCACCCCTCCACTTT
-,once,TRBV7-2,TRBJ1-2,CASSLAPGSYGYTF,TGTGCCAGCAGCTTAGCCCCGGGGTCTTATGGCTACACCTTC
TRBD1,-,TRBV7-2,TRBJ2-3,CASSLAQGATDTQYF,TGTGCCAGCAGCTTAGCACAGGGGGCAACAGATACGCAGTATTTT
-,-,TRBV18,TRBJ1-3,CASSPNGNTIYF,TGTGCCAGCTCTCCTAACGGAAACACCATATATTTT
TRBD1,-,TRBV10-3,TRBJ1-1,CAIRETGGRTEAFF,TGTGCCATCAGAGAGACAGGGGGAAGGACTGAAGCTTTCTTT
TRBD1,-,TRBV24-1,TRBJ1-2,CATSEWDRNYGYTF,TGTGCCACCAGTGAATGGGACAGAAACTATGGCTACACCTTC
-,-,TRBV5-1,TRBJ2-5,CASSRAGARETQYF,TGCGCCAGCAGCAGAGCGGGCGCGCGAGAGACCCAGTACTTC
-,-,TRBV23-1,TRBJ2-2,CASSQLRDSNTGELFF,TGCGCCAGCAGTCAACTCCGGGACTCGAACACCGGGGAGCTGTTTTTT
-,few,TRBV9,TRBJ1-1,CASSVGATPAFF,TGTGCCAGCAGCGTAGGGGCGACGCCAGCTTTCTTT
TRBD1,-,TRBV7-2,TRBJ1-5,CASSPGQGYQPQHF,TGTGCCAGCAGCCCGGGACAGGGGTATCAGCCCCAGCATTTT
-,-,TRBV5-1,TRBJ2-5,CASSLSGGETQYF,TGCGCCAGCAGCTTGAGTGGGGGGGAGACCCAGTACTTC
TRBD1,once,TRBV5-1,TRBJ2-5,CASSPQGARETQYF,TGCGCCAGCAGCCCACAGGGGGCTCGGGAGACCCAGTACTTC
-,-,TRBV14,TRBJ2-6,CASSHRGMVRASGANVLTF,TGTGCCAGCAGCCACAGGGGTATGGTAAGAGCTTCTGGGGCCAACGTCCTGACTTTC
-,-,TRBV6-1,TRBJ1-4,CASSDRGGEKLFF,TGTGCCAGCAGTGACAGGGGCGGTGAAAAACTGTTTTTT
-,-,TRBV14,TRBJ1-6,CASSQDMDNSPLHF,TGTGCCAGCAGCCAGGACATGGATAATTCACCCCTCCACTTT
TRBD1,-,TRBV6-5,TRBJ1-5,CASSYLGGQPQHF,TGTGCCAGCAGTTACTTAGGGGGCCAGCCCCAGCATTTT
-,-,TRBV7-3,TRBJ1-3,CASSLEAENTIYF,TGTGCCAGCAGCTTGGAGGCAGAAAACACCATATATTTT
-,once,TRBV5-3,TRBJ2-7,CARSSAGRDGFTYEQYF,TGTGCCAGAAGCTCAGCAGGGCGGGACGGATTCACCTACGAGCAGTACTTC
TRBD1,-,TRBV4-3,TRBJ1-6,CASSQDGGQGGSPLHF,TGCGCCAGCAGCCAAGATGGGGGACAGGGAGGATCACCCCTCCACTTT
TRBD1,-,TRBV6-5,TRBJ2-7,CASSFLDRVEQYF,TGTGCCAGCAGTTTTCTGGACAGGGTCGAGCAGTACTTC
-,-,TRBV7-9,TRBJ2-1,CASSPPLGSSYNEQFF,TGTGCCAGCAGCCCCCCCTTAGGGAGCTCCTACAATGAGCAGTTCTTC
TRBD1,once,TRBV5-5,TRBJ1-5,CASSSQGAIGQPQHF,TGTGCCAGCAGCTCACAGGGGGCGATAGGTCAGCCCCAGCATTTT
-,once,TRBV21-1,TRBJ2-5,CASSHVAGVSEAEETQYF,TGTGCCAGCAGCCACGTAGCGGGAGTATCGGAGGCTGAGGAGACCCAGTACTTC
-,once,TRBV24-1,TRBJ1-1,CATSDSLGGASEAFF,TGTGCCACCAGTGACTCCCTTGGGGGGGCCTCTGAAGCTTTCTTT
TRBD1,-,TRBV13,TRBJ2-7,CASSSIGTDASYEQYF,TGTGCCAGCAGCTCGATCGGGACAGACGCCTCCTACGAGCAGTACTTC
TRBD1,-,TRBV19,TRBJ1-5,CASSITGEENQPQHF,TGTGCCAGTAGTATAACAGGGGAGGAGAACCAGCCCCAGCATTTT
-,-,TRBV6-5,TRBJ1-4,CASISQGEKLFF,TGTGCCAGCATTTCCCAGGGGGAAAAACTGTTTTTT